Below, 10 T cell receptor beta chains from the same sample are listed, as sequenced in a study of blood T cell repertoires in COVID-19. Using immunoSEQ multiplex PCR, the repertoire was profiled, and TCRdb retains in-frame clones only, with some absent. The repertoire holds about 200,000 clones, with 85% as singletons. The sequenced material came from peripheral blood. The source is a man aged 60 to 69 with COVID-19, enrolled during active disease.

About this clone itself: The same CDR3 also results from other DNA sequences found in this sample. This rearrangement joins TRBV9 to TRBJ1-1; tentatively, D is TRBD1 (5 bases). Germline V gene sequence: CDR1 SGDLS, CDR2 YYNGEE. The germline V and J ends were trimmed by 3 bases and 2 bases, with 8 bases remaining between them. The CDR3 runs 13 residues. The DNA for the CDR3 is TGTGCCAGCAGCGGGACACCCAACACTGAAGCTTTCTTT. This sequence encodes CASSGTPNTEAFF.

The rearrangement links TRBV3-1 (or the pseudogene TRBV3-2) to TRBJ2-1; D gene unclear. Trimming left V 1 base short and J 6 bases short, with 13 bases between. The CDR3 is made up of 15 amino acids. Germline V gene lookup returns CDR1 LGHDT and CDR2 YNNKEL (reference sequence). CDR3 DNA: TGTGCCAGCAGCCAAGGTCTCTCCCCGGGCAATGAGCAGTTCTTC. Its protein is CASSQGLSPGNEQFF.

The chain combines TRBV3-1 (or the pseudogene TRBV3-2) with TRBJ2-1; D remains ambiguous. The CDR3 runs 14 residues. V gave up 3 bases and J gave up 9 bases, with 15 bases separating them. Per germline, CDR1 LGHDT and CDR2 YNNKEL (reference sequence). CDR3 in amino acids: CASSHYNLGVEQFF. DNA of the CDR3: TGTGCCAGCAGCCATTACAACCTAGGAGTTGAGCAGTTCTTC.

This clone appeared a single time. The chain has TRBV5-4 and TRBJ2-7, with 8 positions matching TRBD1. The J segment lost 2 bases and the V segment lost 5 bases, leaving 3 bases of the junction unmatched. Germline V CDR1 and CDR2: SGHNT, YYREEE (reference sequence). This CDR3 is built from 13 residues. The CDR3: CASSLTGAYEQYF. The CDR3, as DNA: TGTGCCAGCAGTTTGACAGGGGCCTACGAGCAGTACTTC.

The chain couples TRBV28 to TRBJ1-5; D ambiguous. This CDR3 is 15 amino acids long. Germline V gene lookup returns CDR1 MDHEN and CDR2 SYDVKM. The ends were cut back, 6 bases at V and 0 bases at J, with 12 bases in the middle. CDR3 sequence: CASRYTDLSNQPQHF. Written as DNA, the CDR3 is TGTGCCAGCAGGTACACCGATCTTAGCAATCAGCCCCAGCATTTT.

This sequence joins TRBV6-5 and TRBJ2-5; TRBD1 matches at 7 bases. The CDR3 contains 14 residues. With V trimmed by 6 bases and J by 5 bases, 9 bases remained unmatched. The germline gives CDR1 MNHEY, CDR2 SVGAGI. CDR3 DNA: TGTGCCAGCAGCCCAACAGGGGAACGGGAGACCCAGTACTTC. Translation gives CASSPTGERETQYF.

This clone was detected once. The chain carries TRBV19 and TRBJ1-2; possible D gene TRBD1, 5 bases. Trimming pared 5 bases from V and 2 bases from J, leaving 12 bases between. The germline gives CDR1 LNHDA, CDR2 SQIVND (reference sequence). The CDR3 runs to 14 residues. CDR3 bases: TGTGCCAGTAGTGCAGACAGCTTAAACTATGGCTACACCTTC. This translates into CASSADSLNYGYTF.

The rearrangement uses TRBV7-9 and TRBJ1-1; D ambiguous. Between the trimmed V and J ends, which lost 6 bases and 6 bases, there was a span of 11 bases. The CDR3 loop spans 12 amino acids. Looked up from germline, CDR1 is SEHNR and CDR2 is FQNEAQ (reference sequence). CDR3 coding DNA: TGTGCCAGCAGGGCAGCGTCCGCTGAAGCTTTCTTT. As protein: CASRAASAEAFF.

Only a few counts were recorded for this clone. The genes are TRBV27 and TRBJ1-1; the D is unclear. V was pared by 8 bases and J by 5 bases, with 12 bases between. Germline-derived CDR1 and CDR2 are MNHEY and SMNVEV (reference sequence). The CDR3 is 12 amino acids. DNA of the CDR3: TGTGCCAGCCGAACAGCAGTGACTGAAGCTTTCTTT. It is translated as CASRTAVTEAFF.

The rearrangement joins TRBV12-3 or TRBV12-4 to TRBJ1-4; TRBD1 matches at 8 bases. This CDR3 contains 13 residues. V was clipped by 6 bases and J by 8 bases; unmatched bases: 5. CDR3 nucleotides: TGTGCCAGCAGAGGACAGGGTCGAGAAAAACTGTTTTTT. It is translated as CASRGQGREKLFF.